The present T cell receptor beta chain was sequenced within a study of post-analysis software for immune sequencing data (dated by TCRdb to between 2014 and 2017). With regard to the full study: Recorded disease courses included relapsing-remitting, secondary progressive and progressive-relapsing multiple sclerosis, with some patients lacking subtype annotation. The patient repertoires were compared against some twelve previously published healthy control repertoires obtained from donors aged about 6 to 25 years. A subset of samples was prepared in parallel using single-end sample barcoding, then pooled and co-amplified after Illumina adapter ligation.

The library was obtained by PCR. For sequencing, an Illumina HiSeq 2500 was employed. To reduce PCR and sequencing biases, unique molecular identifiers were incorporated into the TCR beta cDNA libraries. Roughly 0.5 million cDNA molecules were obtained per 1 to 10 million input T cells, so each molecule approximated one T cell. Patient libraries were prepared and sequenced with the same protocol used for the earlier healthy control dataset. Samples belonging to the same batch were prepared together, multiplexed and sequenced on a shared HiSeq lane. On the authors' methods: Raw barcoded reads were processed with MIGEC, and single-read molecular identifier groups were discarded before consensus assembly and CDR3 extraction. Clonotype tables were post-analysed with VDJtools, normalizing diversity by down-sampling all datasets to the smallest sample size. Repertoire overlap clustering matched CDR3 amino acid but not nucleotide sequences to correct batch-related cross-sample contamination. TCRdb reworked the public reads: Q25 trimming with fastp, MiXCR clone assembly, productive beta chains retained. Under each unique CDR3 protein, matching rows form one entry showing the most common genes and DNA. For this entry, the V and J calls and clone size follow TCRdb and not the study's own pipeline. This sample comprises fewer than 550,000 distinct CDR3 sequences, less than 40% of them detected only once. The top ten constitute about 5.6% of the sample.

Points the paper makes about the study in general: Patients showed significantly higher frequencies than controls for a handful of TRBV segments, among them TRBV5-6, TRBV5-1 and TRBV20-1. Significantly lower normalized Chao1 diversity was found in multiple sclerosis patients than in controls, suggesting substantial peripheral T-cell clonal expansion. The control group was slightly older than the multiple sclerosis patient group. When samples were clustered directly using the F measure, samples prepared in the same batch co-clustered strongly, which prompted a batch-effect correction.

In this sample, this clonotype turned up many times. The specificity of this receptor is unknown. No clone much larger than this one lies a single base away; base qualities are absent. According to the germline V gene, CDR1 reads MNHNS and CDR2 reads SASEGT. V is shortened by 6 bases, J by 5 bases, and the region joining them spans 10 bases. From the cysteine through the phenylalanine, the CDR3 covers 13 amino acids. Of the read, only the CDR3 DNA is kept; its 39 bases are in frame from base 1. To demonstrate the VDJtools post-analysis software, the study profiled TCR beta repertoires from the peripheral blood of around 13 young patients with multiple sclerosis. The patients with multiple sclerosis were children and adolescents between roughly 6 and 17 years of age.

What was sequenced was blood. This clonotype was sampled from a girl aged 2 to 17 with multiple sclerosis. This chain joins TRBV6-1 to TRBJ1-4; TRBD1 could be the D gene, as 6 bases match. The CDR3: CASSQDRNEKLFF. The nucleotides are TGTGCCAGCAGCCAAGACAGGAATGAAAAACTGTTTTTT.